This T cell receptor (beta chain) was sequenced in a study of response to subunit inactivated influenza vaccine. Study-wide points: Few additional T cells are recruited per seasonal influenza vaccination, authors suggested.

Trimming stripped 5 bases from V and 7 bases from J, with 15 bases between. The CDR3 covers 14 residues. In TCRdb, the RT-PCR reads were re-called with MiXCR into one record per CDR3 protein. The sample has 500,000 to 600,000 distinct CDR3 sequences, 12% seen once. The sample holds many counts of this clonotype. As yet, its antigen is unknown. This sequence originates from a man in his forties or fifties who received an inactivated influenza vaccine. Sequences were derived from PBMCs from blood, sampled on the day of vaccination. The chain combines TRBV12-3 or TRBV12-4 with TRBJ1-5, with D perhaps matching TRBD1 (6 bases). CDR3 DNA sequence: TGTGCCAGCAGTGCCCGACAGGAGGGGCAGCCCCAGCATTTT. This translates into CASSARQEGQPQHF.